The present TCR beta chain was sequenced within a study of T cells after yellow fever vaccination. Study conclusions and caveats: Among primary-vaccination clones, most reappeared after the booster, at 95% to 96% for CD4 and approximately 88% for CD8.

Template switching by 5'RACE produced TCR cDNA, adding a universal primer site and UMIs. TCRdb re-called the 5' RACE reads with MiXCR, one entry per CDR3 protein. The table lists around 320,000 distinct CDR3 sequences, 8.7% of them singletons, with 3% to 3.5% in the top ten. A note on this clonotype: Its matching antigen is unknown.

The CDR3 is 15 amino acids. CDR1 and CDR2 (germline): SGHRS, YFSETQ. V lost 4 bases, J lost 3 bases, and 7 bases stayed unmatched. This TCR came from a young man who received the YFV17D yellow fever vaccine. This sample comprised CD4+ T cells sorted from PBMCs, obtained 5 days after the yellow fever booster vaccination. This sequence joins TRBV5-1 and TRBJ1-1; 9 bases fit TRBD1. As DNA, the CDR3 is TGCGCCAGCAGCCCGATGGGACAGGGCTACACTGAAGCTTTCTTT. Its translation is CASSPMGQGYTEAFF.